This T cell receptor (beta chain) was observed in a study of cytomegalovirus exposure and HLA in healthy donors. Study outcomes and limitations: Associated with cytomegalovirus, according to the listing, were 170 or so TCR beta chains. Among the CMV-associated chains, three were confirmed in vitro as specific for CMV antigens. When presence/absence was analysed, sequencing depth was taken to be roughly uniform across donors.

This clone was seen just once. As yet, its antigen is unknown. The donors were healthy bone marrow donors. PCR amplification relied on 60 Vbeta primers (plus 13 Jbeta primers). Sequencing was performed with immunoSEQ multiplex PCR; in TCRdb, only in-frame clones are kept and a portion is missing. The sample shows more than 95,000 clones, 80% of them seen only once. Germline CDR1 SGHVS, CDR2 FQNEAQ. Trimming shortened V by 5 bases and J by 1 base, and 14 bases separated the two germline ends. This CDR3 has 15 amino acids. This receptor was taken from a man aged 25 to 45 in good health and CMV-seropositive. The V and J genes are TRBV7-8 and TRBJ1-1; maybe TRBD1 (5 bases). The sample taken for sequencing was PBMCs. The CDR3, as DNA: TGTGCCAGCAGCGTACCCGGGACTTCGAACACTGAAGCTTTCTTT. This gives the protein CASSVPGTSNTEAFF.